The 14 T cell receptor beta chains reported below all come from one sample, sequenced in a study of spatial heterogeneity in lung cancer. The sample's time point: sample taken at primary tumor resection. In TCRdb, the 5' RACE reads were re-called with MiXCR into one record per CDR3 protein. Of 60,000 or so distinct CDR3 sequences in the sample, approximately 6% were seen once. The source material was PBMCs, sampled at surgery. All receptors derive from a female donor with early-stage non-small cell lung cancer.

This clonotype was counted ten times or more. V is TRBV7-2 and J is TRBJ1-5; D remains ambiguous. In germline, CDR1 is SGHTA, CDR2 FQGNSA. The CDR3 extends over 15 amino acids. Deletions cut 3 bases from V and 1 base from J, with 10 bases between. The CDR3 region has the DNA TGTGCCAGCAGCTTTGGTTCGCAGAGCAATCAGCCCCAGCATTTT. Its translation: CASSFGSQSNQPQHF.

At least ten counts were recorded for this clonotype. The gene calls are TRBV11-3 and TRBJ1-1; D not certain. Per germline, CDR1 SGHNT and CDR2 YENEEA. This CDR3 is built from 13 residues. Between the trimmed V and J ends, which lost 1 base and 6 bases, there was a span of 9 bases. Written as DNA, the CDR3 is TGTGCCAGCAGCTTAGGGGTCGGGGCTGAAGCTTTCTTT. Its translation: CASSLGVGAEAFF.

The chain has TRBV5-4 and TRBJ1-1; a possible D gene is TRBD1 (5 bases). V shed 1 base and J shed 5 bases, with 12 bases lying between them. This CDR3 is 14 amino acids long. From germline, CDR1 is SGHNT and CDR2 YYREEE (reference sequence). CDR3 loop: CASSLPPRQTEAFF. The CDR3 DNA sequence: TGTGCCAGCAGCTTGCCCCCCCGACAGACTGAAGCTTTCTTT.

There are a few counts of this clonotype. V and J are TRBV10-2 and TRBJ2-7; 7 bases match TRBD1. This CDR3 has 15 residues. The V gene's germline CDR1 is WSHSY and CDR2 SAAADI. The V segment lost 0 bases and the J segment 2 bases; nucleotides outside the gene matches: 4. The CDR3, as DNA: TGCGCCAGCAGTGAGTCGAACAGGGGAACCTACGAGCAGTACTTC. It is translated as CASSESNRGTYEQYF.

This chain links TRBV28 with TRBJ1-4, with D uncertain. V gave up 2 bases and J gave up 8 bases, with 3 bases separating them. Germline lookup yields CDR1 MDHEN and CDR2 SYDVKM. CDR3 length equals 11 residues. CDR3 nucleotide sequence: TGTGCCAGCAGTTTAGAGGAAAAACTGTTTTTT. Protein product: CASSLEEKLFF.

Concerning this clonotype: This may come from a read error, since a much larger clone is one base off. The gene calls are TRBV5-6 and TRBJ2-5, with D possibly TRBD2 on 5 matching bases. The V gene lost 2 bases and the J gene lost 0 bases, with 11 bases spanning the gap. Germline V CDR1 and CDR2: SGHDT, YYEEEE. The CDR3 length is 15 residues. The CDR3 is CASSFSERNQETQYF. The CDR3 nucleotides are TGTGCCAGCAGCTTTAGCGAGAGGAACCAAGAGACCCAGTACTTC.

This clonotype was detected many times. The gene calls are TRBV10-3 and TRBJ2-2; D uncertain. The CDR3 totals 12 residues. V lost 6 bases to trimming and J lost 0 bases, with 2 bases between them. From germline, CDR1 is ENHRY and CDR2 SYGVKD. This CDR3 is CAIRANTGELFF. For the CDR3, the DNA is TGTGCCATCAGGGCGAACACCGGGGAGCTGTTTTTT.

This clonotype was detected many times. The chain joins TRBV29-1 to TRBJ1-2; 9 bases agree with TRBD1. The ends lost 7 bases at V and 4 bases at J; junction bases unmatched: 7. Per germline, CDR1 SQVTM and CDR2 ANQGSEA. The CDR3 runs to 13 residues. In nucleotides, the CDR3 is TGCAGCGCCGGGACAGGGACTTCCTATGGCTACACCTTC. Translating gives CSAGTGTSYGYTF.

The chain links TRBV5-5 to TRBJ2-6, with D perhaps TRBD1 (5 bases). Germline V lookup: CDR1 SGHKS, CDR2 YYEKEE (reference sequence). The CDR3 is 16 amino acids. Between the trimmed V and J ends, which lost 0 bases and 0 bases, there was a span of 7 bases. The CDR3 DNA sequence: TGTGCCAGCAGCTTGGCCGACAGCTCTGGGGCCAACGTCCTGACTTTC. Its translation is CASSLADSSGANVLTF. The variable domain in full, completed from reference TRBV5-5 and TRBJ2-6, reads DAGVTQSPTHLIKTRGQQVTLRCSPISGHKSVSWYQQVLGQGPQFIFQYYEKEERGRGNFPDRFSARQFPNYSSELNVNALLLGDSALYLCASSLADSSGANVLTFGAGSRLTVL.

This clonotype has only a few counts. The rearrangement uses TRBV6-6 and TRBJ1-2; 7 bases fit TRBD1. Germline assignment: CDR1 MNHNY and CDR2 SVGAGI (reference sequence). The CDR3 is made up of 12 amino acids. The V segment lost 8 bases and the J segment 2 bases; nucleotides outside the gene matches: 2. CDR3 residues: CASVRGNYGYTF. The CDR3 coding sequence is TGTGCCAGCGTCAGGGGGAACTATGGCTACACCTTC.

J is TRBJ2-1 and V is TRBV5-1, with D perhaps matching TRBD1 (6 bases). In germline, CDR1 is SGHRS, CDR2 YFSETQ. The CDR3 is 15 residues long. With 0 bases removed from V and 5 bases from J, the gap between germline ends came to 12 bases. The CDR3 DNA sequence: TGCGCCAGCAGCTTGGGGGGACAATCCAACAATGAGCAGTTCTTC. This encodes CASSLGGQSNNEQFF.

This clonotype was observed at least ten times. Here the CDR3 DNA reads TGTGCCAGCAGCTCGCCTCTCCAAGAGACCCAGTACTTC. As protein: CASSSPLQETQYF. The chain combines TRBV11-2 with TRBJ2-5; D is uncertain. Germline V gene sequence: CDR1 SGHAT, CDR2 FQNNGV. The CDR3 is 13 residues long. V lost 4 bases to trimming and J lost 1 base, with 7 bases between them.

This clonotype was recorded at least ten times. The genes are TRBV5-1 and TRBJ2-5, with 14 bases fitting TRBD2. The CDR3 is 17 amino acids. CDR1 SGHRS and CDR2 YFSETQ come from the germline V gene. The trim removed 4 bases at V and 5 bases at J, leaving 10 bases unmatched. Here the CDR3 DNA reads TGCGCCAGCAGCCCAAGACTAGCGGGGGGGCCTACGGAGACCCAGTACTTC. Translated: CASSPRLAGGPTETQYF.

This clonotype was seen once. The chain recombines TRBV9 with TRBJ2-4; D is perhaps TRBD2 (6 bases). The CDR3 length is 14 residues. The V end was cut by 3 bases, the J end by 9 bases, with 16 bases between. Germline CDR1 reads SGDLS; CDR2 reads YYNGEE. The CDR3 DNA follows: TGTGCCAGCAGCGCGGGGGACGTACAAAGCATTCAGTACTTC. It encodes CASSAGDVQSIQYF.